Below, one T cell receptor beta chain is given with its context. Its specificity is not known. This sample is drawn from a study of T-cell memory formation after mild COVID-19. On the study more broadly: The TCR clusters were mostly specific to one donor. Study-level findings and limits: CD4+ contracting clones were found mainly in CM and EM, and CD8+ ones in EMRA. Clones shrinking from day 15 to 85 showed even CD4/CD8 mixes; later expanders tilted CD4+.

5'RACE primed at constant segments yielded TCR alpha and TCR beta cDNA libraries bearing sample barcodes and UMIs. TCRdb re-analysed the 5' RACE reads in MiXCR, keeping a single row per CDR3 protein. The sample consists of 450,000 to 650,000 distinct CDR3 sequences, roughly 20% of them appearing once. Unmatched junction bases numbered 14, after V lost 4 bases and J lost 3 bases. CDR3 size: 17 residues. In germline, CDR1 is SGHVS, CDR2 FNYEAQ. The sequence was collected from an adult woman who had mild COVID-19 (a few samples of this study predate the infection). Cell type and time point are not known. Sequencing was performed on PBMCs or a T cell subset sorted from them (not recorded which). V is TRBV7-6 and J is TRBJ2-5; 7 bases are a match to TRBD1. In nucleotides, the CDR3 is TGTGCCAGCAGCTGGAGCCGGGACAGCAGTAAGAAAGAGACCCAGTACTTC. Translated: CASSWSRDSSKKETQYF.